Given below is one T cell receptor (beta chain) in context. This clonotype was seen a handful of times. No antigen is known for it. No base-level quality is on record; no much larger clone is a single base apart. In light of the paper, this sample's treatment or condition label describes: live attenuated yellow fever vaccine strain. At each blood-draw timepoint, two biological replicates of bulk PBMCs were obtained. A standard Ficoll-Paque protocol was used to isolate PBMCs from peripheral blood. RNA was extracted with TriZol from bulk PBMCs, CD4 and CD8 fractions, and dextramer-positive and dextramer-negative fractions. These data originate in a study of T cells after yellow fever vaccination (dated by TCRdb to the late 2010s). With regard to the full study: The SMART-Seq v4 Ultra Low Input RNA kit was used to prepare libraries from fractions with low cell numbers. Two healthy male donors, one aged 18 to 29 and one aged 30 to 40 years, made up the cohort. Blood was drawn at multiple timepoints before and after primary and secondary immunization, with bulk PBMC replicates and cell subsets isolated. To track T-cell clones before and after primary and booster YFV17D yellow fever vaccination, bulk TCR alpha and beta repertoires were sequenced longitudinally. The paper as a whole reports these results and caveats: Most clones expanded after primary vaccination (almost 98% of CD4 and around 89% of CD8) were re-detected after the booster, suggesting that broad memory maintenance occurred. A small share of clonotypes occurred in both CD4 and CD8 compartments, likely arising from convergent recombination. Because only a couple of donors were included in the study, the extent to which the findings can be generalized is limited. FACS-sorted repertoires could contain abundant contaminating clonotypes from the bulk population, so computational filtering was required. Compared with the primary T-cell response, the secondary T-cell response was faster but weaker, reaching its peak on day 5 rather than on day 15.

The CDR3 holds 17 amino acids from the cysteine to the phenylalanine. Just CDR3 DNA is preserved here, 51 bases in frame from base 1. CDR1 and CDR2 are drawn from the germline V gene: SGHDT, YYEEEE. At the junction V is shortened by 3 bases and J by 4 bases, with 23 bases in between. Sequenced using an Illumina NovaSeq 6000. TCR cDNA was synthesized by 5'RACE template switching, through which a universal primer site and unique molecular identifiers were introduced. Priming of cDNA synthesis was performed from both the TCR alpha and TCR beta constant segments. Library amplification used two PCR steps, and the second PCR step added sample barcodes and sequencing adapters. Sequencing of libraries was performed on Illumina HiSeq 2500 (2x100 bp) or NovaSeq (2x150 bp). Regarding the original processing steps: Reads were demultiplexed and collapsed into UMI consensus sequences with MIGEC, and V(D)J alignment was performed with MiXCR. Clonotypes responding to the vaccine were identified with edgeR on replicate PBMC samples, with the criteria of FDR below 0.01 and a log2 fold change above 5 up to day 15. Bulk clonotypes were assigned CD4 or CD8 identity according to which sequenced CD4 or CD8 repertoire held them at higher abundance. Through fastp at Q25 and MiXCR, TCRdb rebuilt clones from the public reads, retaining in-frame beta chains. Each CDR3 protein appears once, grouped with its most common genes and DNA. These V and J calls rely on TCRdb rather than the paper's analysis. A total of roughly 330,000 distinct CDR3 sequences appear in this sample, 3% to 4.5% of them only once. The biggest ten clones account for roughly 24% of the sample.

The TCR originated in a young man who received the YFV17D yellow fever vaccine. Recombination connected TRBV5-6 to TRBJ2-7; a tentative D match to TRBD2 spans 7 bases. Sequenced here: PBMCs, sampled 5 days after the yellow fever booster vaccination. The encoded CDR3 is CASSWGGTRPVEYEQYF. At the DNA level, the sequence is TGTGCCAGCAGCTGGGGGGGGACACGGCCGGTCGAGTACGAGCAGTACTTC. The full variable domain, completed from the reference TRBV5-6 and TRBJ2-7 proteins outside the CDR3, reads DAGVTQSPTHLIKTRGQQVTLRCSPKSGHDTVSWYQQALGQGPQFIFQYYEEEERQRGNFPDRFSGHQFPNYSSELNVNALLLGDSALYLCASSWGGTRPVEYEQYFGPGTRLTVT.